These 25 T cell receptor beta chains share one sample of origin, sequenced in a study of OX40 agonist ivuxolimab in advanced cancers. Profiled with immunoSEQ multiplex PCR; TCRdb holds only in-frame clones, not every one. Seen here are tens of thousands of clones, 80% to 85% observed once, and the top ten hold approximately 4.2%. The specimen comprised CD4+ or CD8+ T cells sorted from blood, sampled in a trial of the OX40 agonist ivuxolimab. The receptor set was obtained from an adult with an advanced solid tumor such as melanoma, head and neck, liver or kidney cancer.

The rearrangement uses TRBV14 and TRBJ2-7, with 7 bases lining up with TRBD1. The V gene end was trimmed by 3 bases and the J gene end by 3 bases; junction bases not matched to a gene: 11. The germline CDR1 and CDR2 sequences are SGHDN and FVKESK. This CDR3 spans 16 amino acids. The CDR3 sequence is CASSHDRQGRDYEQYF. CDR3 coding DNA: TGTGCCAGCAGCCATGATAGACAGGGAAGGGACTACGAGCAGTACTTC.

This rearrangement joins TRBV19 to TRBJ1-4, with 8 bases that match TRBD1. Germline V gene data show CDR1 as LNHDA and CDR2 as SQIVND (reference sequence). The J segment lost 4 bases and the V segment lost 4 bases, leaving 5 bases of the junction unmatched. The CDR3 runs 15 residues. For the CDR3, the DNA is TGTGCCAGTAGTACCTCAACAGGGGGTAATGAAAAACTGTTTTTT. The encoded protein is CASSTSTGGNEKLFF.

V usage is TRBV7-7 and J usage is TRBJ2-6, with 9 positions matching TRBD1. J gave up 3 bases and V 5 bases, and 8 bases lay outside the gene matches. This CDR3 contains 17 residues. Per germline, CDR1 SSHAT and CDR2 FNYEAQ (reference sequence). CDR3 nucleotide sequence: TGTGCCAGCAGCGCCCTACAGGGGGCGGGTGGGGCCAACGTCCTGACTTTC. Translated, it gives CASSALQGAGGANVLTF.

CDR3 DNA: TGTGCCAGCAGCCCCGCCCTCGGGGACTCCGACTACAATGAGCAGTTCTTC. This gives the protein CASSPALGDSDYNEQFF. This rearrangement joins TRBV7-3 to TRBJ2-1; D is possibly TRBD2 (6 bases). Trimming cost V 5 bases and J 3 bases, with 20 bases left between them. Germline V gene sequence: CDR1 SGHTA, CDR2 FQGTGA. The CDR3 is 17 amino acids.

The rearrangement joins TRBV11-3 to TRBJ2-7; D is uncertain. The V gene's germline CDR1 is SGHNT and CDR2 YENEEA. The CDR3 consists of 14 residues. Trimming shortened V by 5 bases and J by 0 bases, and 11 bases separated the two germline ends. CDR3 sequence (DNA): TGTGCCAGCAGCATGTATAGTACCTCCTACGAGCAGTACTTC. This sequence encodes CASSMYSTSYEQYF.

This sequence joins TRBV7-2 and TRBJ2-3; a possible D gene is TRBD2 (6 bases). Trimming pared 0 bases from V and 6 bases from J, leaving 13 bases between. Germline V CDR1 and CDR2: SGHTA, FQGNSA. This CDR3 has 15 residues. CDR3 in amino acids: CASSLAGDSLDTQYF. CDR3 sequence (DNA): TGTGCCAGCAGCTTAGCCGGGGACTCCTTGGATACGCAGTATTTT.

The rearrangement links TRBV29-1 to TRBJ2-2; TRBD1 or TRBD2 may be the D gene (5 bases each). The CDR3 loop spans 14 amino acids. Trimming stripped 7 bases from V and 0 bases from J, with 12 bases between. CDR1 and CDR2 from the germline V gene are SQVTM and ANQGSEA. This chain's CDR3 is CSARDETNTGELFF. In DNA form, the CDR3 reads TGCAGCGCCAGGGACGAAACGAACACCGGGGAGCTGTTTTTT.

V usage is TRBV19 and J usage is TRBJ1-5; 9 bases are shared with TRBD1. V trimming: 3 bases; J trimming: 6 bases; junction bases outside the gene matches: 6. This CDR3 region has 15 residues. In germline, CDR1 is LNHDA, CDR2 SQIVND (reference sequence). CDR3 nucleotide sequence: TGTGCCAGTAGTATGAGGGGACAGGGCAGTCAGCCCCAGCATTTT. This gives the protein CASSMRGQGSQPQHF.

The genes are TRBV30 and TRBJ2-3; either TRBD1 or TRBD2 may fit D (6 bases each). The CDR3 has 17 residues. In germline, CDR1 is GTSNPN, CDR2 SVGIG (reference sequence). Trimming took off 2 bases at V and 5 bases at J, with 23 bases between the two ends. CDR3 loop: CAWSPSRRGRTVDTQYF. In DNA, the CDR3 is TGTGCCTGGAGTCCCAGCCGCCGGGGGCGTACGGTAGATACGCAGTATTTT. Full variable domain (remainder filled in from reference TRBV30 and TRBJ2-3): SQTIHQWPATLVQPVGSPLSLECTVEGTSNPNLYWYRQAAGRGLQLLFYSVGIGQISSEVPQNLSASRPQDRQFILSSKKLLLSDSGFYLCAWSPSRRGRTVDTQYFGPGTRLTVL.

The chain combines TRBV19 with TRBJ1-5; the D is unclear. This CDR3 region has 14 residues. CDR1 and CDR2 (germline): LNHDA, SQIVND (reference sequence). The V and J ends lost 2 bases and 4 bases respectively, with 9 bases between them. The CDR3 region has the DNA TGTGCCAGTAGTATACTGGATCGGAATCAGCCCCAGCATTTT. This encodes CASSILDRNQPQHF.

The CDR3 sequence is CASFQGAGEKLFF. DNA for the CDR3: TGTGCCTCTTTCCAGGGTGCTGGGGAAAAACTGTTTTTT. The rearrangement joins TRBV18 to TRBJ1-4; possibly TRBD1 for D (5 bases). The germline V gene has CDR1 KGHSH and CDR2 LQKENI. V lost 11 bases and J lost 8, with 18 bases in between. The CDR3 totals 13 residues. Based on the CDR3 plus reference TRBV18 and TRBJ1-4, the full variable domain is NAGVMQNPRHLVRRRGQEARLRCSPMKGHSHVYWYRQLPEEGLKFMVYLQKENIIDESGMPKERFSAEFPKEGPSILRIQQVVRGDSAAYFCASFQGAGEKLFFGSGTQLSVL.

The CDR3 bases are TGTGCCAGCAGCACGGGATTACAACCCTCTTCAGGGGCCAACGTCCTGACTTTC. Its translation: CASSTGLQPSSGANVLTF. This chain connects TRBV11-3 to TRBJ2-6; possible D gene TRBD2, 5 bases. The V end was cut by 5 bases, the J end by 4 bases, with 21 bases between. The germline V gene has CDR1 SGHNT and CDR2 YENEEA. This CDR3 region has 18 residues.

The chain has TRBV7-6 and TRBJ2-3, with 8 positions matching TRBD2. The V gene end was trimmed by 1 base and the J gene end by 3 bases; junction bases not matched to a gene: 12. CDR1 SGHVS and CDR2 FNYEAQ come from the germline V gene. This CDR3 comprises 18 residues. CDR3 region: CASSLVGGSGSVTDTQYF. Written as DNA, the CDR3 is TGTGCCAGCAGCTTAGTCGGGGGGAGCGGGAGTGTGACAGATACGCAGTATTTT. The full variable domain, rest sourced from reference TRBV7-6 and TRBJ2-3, is GAGVSQSPRYKVTKRGQDVALRCDPISGHVSLYWYRQALGQGPEFLTYFNYEAQQDKSGLPNDRFSAERPEGSISTLTIQRTEQRDSAMYRCASSLVGGSGSVTDTQYFGPGTRLTVL.

As DNA, the CDR3 is TGTGCCAGCAGCCACCTTGCGGGAGACGGCGCAGATACGCAGTATTTT. It is translated as CASSHLAGDGADTQYF. The V gene is TRBV14, the J gene TRBJ2-3, with 7 positions matching TRBD2. The CDR3 loop spans 16 amino acids. From germline, CDR1 is SGHDN and CDR2 FVKESK. Trimming removed 3 bases from V and 4 bases from J; junction bases left unmatched: 10.

This clone has a handful of counts. This chain uses TRBV4-3 with TRBJ1-4, with no clear D. This CDR3 spans 13 amino acids. Germline assignment: CDR1 LGHNA and CDR2 YSLEER. The V end was cut by 0 bases, the J end by 5 bases, with 4 bases between. CDR3 protein: CASSQEGNEKLFF. CDR3 in DNA: TGCGCCAGCAGCCAAGAGGGCAATGAAAAACTGTTTTTT.

The chain recombines TRBV14 with TRBJ2-2, with D perhaps TRBD1 (6 bases). CDR3 length: 16 residues. Trimming took off 4 bases at V and 4 bases at J, with 16 bases between the two ends. Germline V gene sequence: CDR1 SGHDN, CDR2 FVKESK. The CDR3 region has the DNA TGTGCCAGCAGCCCGAAATTTCAGGGGCGCACCGGGGAGCTGTTTTTT. It specifies CASSPKFQGRTGELFF.

Worth noting for this clone: Other DNA sequences from this sample encode an identical CDR3 as well. The chain uses TRBV5-4 and TRBJ2-7; the match to TRBD2 covers 8 bases. This CDR3 is 16 amino acids long. Germline CDR1 is SGHNT and CDR2 is YYREEE (reference sequence). The ends lost 1 base at V and 0 bases at J; junction bases unmatched: 6. The CDR3 nucleotides read TGTGCCAGCAGCTTGTCGACTAGCGCAAGCTCCTACGAGCAGTACTTC. This encodes CASSLSTSASSYEQYF.

CDR3 in amino acids: CASSPAIGSGLAGVYEQYF. For the CDR3, the DNA is TGTGCCAGCAGCCCCGCGATCGGGAGTGGACTAGCGGGAGTCTACGAGCAGTACTTC. This chain joins TRBV11-2 and TRBJ2-7; TRBD2 matches 13 bases. The V gene end was trimmed by 5 bases and the J gene end by 3 bases; junction bases not matched to a gene: 16. This CDR3 is built from 19 residues. Germline CDR1 is SGHAT and CDR2 is FQNNGV.

DNA for the CDR3: TGTGCCAGCACTTCCCGGGACTATGGAGATGAGCAGTTCTTC. Its translation is CASTSRDYGDEQFF. The genes are TRBV27 and TRBJ2-1, with 7 bases lining up with TRBD2. The CDR3 spans 14 residues. Germline CDR1 reads MNHEY; CDR2 reads SMNVEV (reference sequence). Trimming at V came to 7 bases and at J to 8 bases, leaving 11 bases not matched to a gene.

The chain joins TRBV7-6 to TRBJ2-5; unclear D gene. Germline-derived CDR1 and CDR2 are SGHVS and FNYEAQ. V shed 2 bases and J shed 3 bases, with 16 bases lying between them. The CDR3 length is 16 residues. The DNA of the CDR3 is TGTGCCAGCAGCTTACCAGTGAAAACGGGCAAAGAGACCCAGTACTTC. Its protein product is CASSLPVKTGKETQYF. Supplemented by reference TRBV7-6 and TRBJ2-5, the full variable domain reads GAGVSQSPRYKVTKRGQDVALRCDPISGHVSLYWYRQALGQGPEFLTYFNYEAQQDKSGLPNDRFSAERPEGSISTLTIQRTEQRDSAMYRCASSLPVKTGKETQYFGPGTRLLVL.

The chain recombines TRBV12-5 with TRBJ1-4, with D tentatively TRBD1 (6 bases). CDR1 and CDR2 (germline): LGHNT, FRNRAP. CDR3 size: 15 residues. V lost 1 base and J lost 3, with 9 bases in between. CDR3 residues: CASGLGTVANEKLFF. The DNA of the CDR3 is TGTGCTAGTGGTTTGGGGACAGTGGCTAATGAAAAACTGTTTTTT.

The J gene is TRBJ1-5, the V gene TRBV5-8, with TRBD1 identical over 8 bases. CDR1 SGHTS and CDR2 YDEGEE come from the germline V gene. The junction had 15 bases not matched to a gene; V was cut back by 4 bases and J by 6 bases. This CDR3 comprises 17 residues. The CDR3 region is CASSNRDRSMLGQPQHF. DNA for the CDR3: TGTGCCAGCAGCAACCGGGACAGGTCGATGTTGGGTCAGCCCCAGCATTTT.

This chain uses TRBV7-9 with TRBJ2-3; TRBD2 agrees at 7 bases. V lost 5 bases to trimming and J lost 4 bases; unmatched junction nucleotides: 9. The CDR3 extends over 15 amino acids. Germline CDR1 reads SEHNR; CDR2 reads FQNEAQ (reference sequence). The DNA of the CDR3 is TGTGCCAGCAGCCGCCCCGGACTAGTCCCAGATACGCAGTATTTT. Protein: CASSRPGLVPDTQYF.

This clone rates as medium-sized. The J gene is TRBJ2-7, the V gene TRBV6-5, with D tentatively TRBD1 or TRBD2 (6 bases each). CDR1 is MNHEY and CDR2 is SVGAGI in the germline V gene. Trimming removed 6 bases from V and 0 bases from J, with 15 bases in between. This CDR3 region has 15 residues. CDR3 in DNA: TGTGCCAGCAGGCTTGGGGGGCAGTACTCCTACGAGCAGTACTTC. Translation: CASRLGGQYSYEQYF.

The genes are TRBV15 and TRBJ2-1; 11 bases line up with TRBD2. CDR3 size: 15 residues. The V segment lost 5 bases and the J segment 8 bases; nucleotides outside the gene matches: 8. Per the germline V gene, CDR1 is LNHNV and CDR2 is YYDKDF (reference sequence). The CDR3 coding sequence is TGTGCCACCAGCGGAAGTAGCGGGGGGGTCGATGAGCAGTTCTTC. It is translated as CATSGSSGGVDEQFF.